This T cell receptor beta chain emerged from a study of T-cell reconstitution after alpha-beta-depleted transplantation in children (dated by TCRdb to the mid-2010s). With regard to the full study: Using TCR repertoire profiling, the study quantitatively followed how T-cell immune reconstitution unfolded in children after TCRalphabeta/CD19-depleted allogeneic hematopoietic cell transplantation. Paper-wide results and their limitations: In some patients, the high TCRbeta diversity seen at day 60 was put down to recipient T cells and intrathymic progenitors that had survived conditioning. Over subsequent months, a decline in hyperexpanded clone frequencies was noted, and after one year, T-cell counts and TCRbeta diversity were mostly ascribed to newly produced T cells. The apparently early alphabetaT-cell count recovery about two months after transplant was reportedly dependent on only several hundred rapidly expanded clones derived from non-depleted graft cells.

The germline V gene (reference sequence) provides CDR1 SEHNR and CDR2 FQNEAQ. The trim is 4 bases for V and 6 bases for J, with a gap of 19 bases between the germline ends. The CDR3 contains 15 residues, cysteine and phenylalanine counted. Just the 45-base CDR3 DNA is kept, in frame starting at base 1. Per the publication, the treatment or condition label means: allogeneic hematopoietic cell transplantation with graft depleted of TCRalphabeta T cells and CD19 B cells. The children who served as transplant recipients had been given grafts of TCRalphabeta/CD19-depleted allogeneic hematopoietic cells. Library generation was performed with PCR. TCRdb records Illumina HiSeq 2500 as the sequencer. TCR libraries were prepared with molecular barcoding, using unique molecular identifiers to normalize TCRbeta repertoire quantification. The public reads were run again by TCRdb, first through fastp at Q25 and then through MiXCR, and only productive beta chains were kept. Rows are unified per CDR3 protein, each entry keeping the most common DNA and genes. This sample lists fewer than 550,000 distinct CDR3 sequences; 11% were detected once. Approximately 15% of the sample comes from the top ten.

Ten or more counts support this clonotype. Its antigen remains undetermined. No base qualities exist here, and no much larger clone lies one base off it. This TCR was recovered from a female patient between 2 and 15 years old who had a stem cell transplant for aplastic anemia, so the T cells may come from the graft donor. The receptor chain draws on TRBV7-9 and TRBJ2-7; the D segment could be TRBD2, given 5 matching bases. Sequencing was performed on PBMCs, mostly from graft donor cells, taken 180 days after TCRalphabeta/CD19-depleted stem cell transplant. The CDR3 protein: CASSSNRGPHLEQYF. Here is the DNA: TGTGCCAGCAGCTCCAACCGGGGTCCCCATCTCGAGCAGTACTTC.